These 19 T cell receptor beta chains were sequenced from one sample in a study of T cell repertoires in cytomegalovirus infection. These receptors' antigens are unknown. TCRdb re-called the reads through MiXCR, storing one row per CDR3 protein. The sample holds about 120,000 distinct CDR3 sequences; 30% are singletons and the top ten take 40% to 45%. Sequencing used CD8+ T cells from cultured PBMCs, obtained from culture after CMV antigen stimulation. These receptors all stem from a human donor in good health (CMV status not recorded). Some clones in this sample may be carry-over from other donors' samples.

This clonotype was counted at least ten times. The chain uses TRBV28 and TRBJ2-7; TRBD1 matches at 7 bases. Trimming at V came to 6 bases and at J to 0 bases, leaving 8 bases not matched to a gene. Germline V gene data show CDR1 as MDHEN and CDR2 as SYDVKM. The CDR3 spans 15 residues. In DNA form, the CDR3 reads TGTGCCAGCAGCCCAATACAGGGGTTCTCCTACGAGCAGTACTTC. Residues: CASSPIQGFSYEQYF. Supplemented by reference TRBV28 and TRBJ2-7, the full variable domain reads DVKVTQSSRYLVKRTGEKVFLECVQDMDHENMFWYRQDPGLGLRLIYFSYDVKMKEKGDIPEGYSVSREKKERFSLILESASTNQTSMYLCASSPIQGFSYEQYFGPGTRLTVT.

Only a few counts were recorded for this clonotype. The rearrangement joins TRBV15 to TRBJ2-2; tentatively, D is TRBD1 (5 bases). This CDR3 spans 15 amino acids. CDR1 and CDR2 (germline): LNHNV, YYDKDF (reference sequence). The V end was cut by 3 bases, the J end by 1 base, with 9 bases between. The chain's CDR3 is CATSSATENTGELFF. The CDR3 DNA reads TGTGCCACCAGCAGTGCGACAGAGAACACCGGGGAGCTGTTTTTT. The full variable domain, with the rest looked up from reference TRBV15 and TRBJ2-2, is DAMVIQNPRYQVTQFGKPVTLSCSQTLNHNVMYWYQQKSSQAPKLLFHYYDKDFNNEADTPDNFQSRRPNTSFCFLDIRSPGLGDTAMYLCATSSATENTGELFFGEGSRLTVL.

The rearrangement uses TRBV6-2 or TRBV6-3 and TRBJ2-7, with D uncertain. Germline assignment: CDR1 MNHEY and CDR2 SVGEGT. The CDR3 spans 14 residues. The germline V and J ends were trimmed by 0 bases and 2 bases, with 8 bases remaining between them. For the CDR3, the DNA is TGTGCCAGCAGTTACTCCCACGGAACCTACGAGCAGTACTTC. This translates into CASSYSHGTYEQYF.

A few counts support this clonotype. The rearrangement links TRBV5-1 to TRBJ1-5, with D possibly being TRBD1 (5 bases). Trimming took 8 bases from V and 2 from J, leaving 23 bases between them. Germline assignment: CDR1 SGHRS and CDR2 YFSETQ. The CDR3 sequence is 17 residues long. CDR3 coding DNA: TGCGCCAGACCCGGCCGAGGGGCGGTTCCTGGCAATCAGCCCCAGCATTTT. Amino acid sequence: CARPGRGAVPGNQPQHF.

Ten or more counts support this clonotype. The rearrangement links TRBV7-8 to TRBJ2-7; TRBD2 matches at 11 bases. Germline CDR1 and CDR2: SGHVS and FQNEAQ. The CDR3 has 16 amino acids. V dropped 1 base and J dropped 2; count of bases not matched to a gene: 4. The CDR3 DNA reads TGTGCCAGCAGCTTAGTACTAGCGGGGGCCACCTACGAGCAGTACTTC. Its protein is CASSLVLAGATYEQYF. The complete variable domain, with remaining parts taken from reference TRBV7-8 and TRBJ2-7, reads GAGVSQSPRYKVAKRGQDVALRCDPISGHVSLFWYQQALGQGPEFLTYFQNEAQLDKSGLPSDRFFAERPEGSVSTLKIQRTQQEDSAVYLCASSLVLAGATYEQYFGPGTRLTVT.

This chain joins TRBV5-6 and TRBJ2-5, with 14 positions matching TRBD2. The CDR3 has 16 residues. Germline V CDR1 and CDR2: SGHDT, YYEEEE. V was clipped by 5 bases and J by 5 bases; unmatched bases: 8. CDR3 residues: CASRPGLAGAEETQYF. CDR3 in DNA: TGTGCCAGCAGACCGGGACTAGCGGGGGCGGAGGAGACCCAGTACTTC.

The chain has TRBV28 and TRBJ1-5; D uncertain. This CDR3 is 15 amino acids long. CDR1 is MDHEN and CDR2 is SYDVKM in the germline V gene. V was shortened by 2 bases and J by 5 bases, with 13 bases between the two germline ends. This CDR3 is CASSLILEGHQPQHF. Written as DNA, the CDR3 is TGTGCCAGCAGTTTAATACTGGAAGGCCATCAGCCCCAGCATTTT.

The rearrangement links TRBV7-9 to TRBJ2-1, with D maybe TRBD2 (5 bases). Germline V CDR1 and CDR2: SEHNR, FQNEAQ (reference sequence). Trimming cost V 6 bases and J 9 bases, with 15 bases left between them. The CDR3 totals 13 residues. As DNA, the CDR3 is TGTGCCAGCAGATCGGACCGTGCGGGTGAGCAGTTCTTC. It translates to CASRSDRAGEQFF.

This clonotype was recorded many times. The chain recombines TRBV7-9 with TRBJ2-7; tentatively, D is TRBD1 (5 bases). Germline V gene data show CDR1 as SEHNR and CDR2 as FQNEAQ (reference sequence). V was cut by 3 bases and J by 4 bases, with 7 bases left in between. The CDR3 extends over 12 amino acids. The DNA for the CDR3 is TGTGCCAGCAGCTTCGACAGTTACGAGCAGTACTTC. This encodes CASSFDSYEQYF.

This clonotype appeared once. The V and J genes are TRBV5-5 and TRBJ2-4, with D possibly being TRBD1 (6 bases). This CDR3 comprises 16 residues. Trimming took 3 bases from V and 0 from J, leaving 13 bases between them. Germline loops: CDR1 SGHKS, CDR2 YYEKEE (reference sequence). CDR3 region: CASSSTWGLAKNIQYF. The CDR3 DNA reads as TGTGCCAGCAGCTCGACATGGGGGCTAGCCAAAAACATTCAGTACTTC.

This clonotype was counted a few times. This chain connects TRBV7-6 to TRBJ1-2; unclear D gene. Germline lookup yields CDR1 SGHVS and CDR2 FNYEAQ. V lost 1 base, J lost 3 bases, and 9 bases lay in between. The CDR3 length is 14 residues. The CDR3 sequence is CASSLVGAYYGYTF. CDR3 in DNA: TGTGCCAGCAGCTTAGTGGGAGCGTACTATGGCTACACCTTC.

This clonotype was found many times. V gene TRBV6-4 combines with J gene TRBJ2-5; 11 bases are shared with TRBD2. The germline V gene has CDR1 MRHNA and CDR2 SNTAGT. Trimming removed 6 bases from V and 1 base from J; junction bases left unmatched: 4. The CDR3 totals 15 residues. CDR3 DNA sequence: TGTGCCAGCAGCCAACTAGCGGGGGCCCAAGAGACCCAGTACTTC. Translation: CASSQLAGAQETQYF.

This clonotype was observed a few times. The chain carries TRBV5-5 and TRBJ2-2, with D possibly being TRBD1 or TRBD2 (5 bases each). V shed 4 bases and J shed 2 bases, with 12 bases lying between them. Germline CDR1 SGHKS, CDR2 YYEKEE (reference sequence). The CDR3 spans 15 residues. CDR3 residues: CASSNRDGNTGELFF. As DNA, the CDR3 is TGTGCCAGCAGCAACCGGGACGGAAACACCGGGGAGCTGTTTTTT. Looking up the rest from reference TRBV5-5 and TRBJ2-2 gives the full variable domain: DAGVTQSPTHLIKTRGQQVTLRCSPISGHKSVSWYQQVLGQGPQFIFQYYEKEERGRGNFPDRFSARQFPNYSSELNVNALLLGDSALYLCASSNRDGNTGELFFGEGSRLTVL.

This clonotype was seen more than once but under ten times. This sequence joins TRBV4-1 and TRBJ2-1; D may be TRBD1 or TRBD2 (6 bases each). CDR3 length: 19 residues. Germline CDR1 and CDR2: MGHRA and YSYEKL. Trimming pared 4 bases from V and 0 bases from J, leaving 22 bases between. Here the CDR3 DNA reads TGCGCCAGCAGCCGAGCCCGGGGGCCGCCGACGATCTCCTACAATGAGCAGTTCTTC. This translates into CASSRARGPPTISYNEQFF.

This clonotype appeared a few times. The rearrangement uses TRBV7-6 and TRBJ2-7; 8 positions agree with TRBD1. With 7 bases clipped from V and 7 bases from J, the junction kept 12 bases outside the gene matches. CDR1 is SGHVS and CDR2 is FNYEAQ in the germline V gene. This CDR3 contains 14 residues. CDR3 in amino acids: CASTQGQGASEQYF. The CDR3 DNA sequence: TGTGCCAGCACCCAGGGCCAGGGGGCATCGGAGCAGTACTTC. The full variable domain, completed using reference TRBV7-6 and TRBJ2-7, is GAGVSQSPRYKVTKRGQDVALRCDPISGHVSLYWYRQALGQGPEFLTYFNYEAQQDKSGLPNDRFSAERPEGSISTLTIQRTEQRDSAMYRCASTQGQGASEQYFGPGTRLTVT.

V gene TRBV4-1 combines with J gene TRBJ1-4, with TRBD1 matching over 7 bases. Germline loops: CDR1 MGHRA, CDR2 YSYEKL. This CDR3 region has 14 residues. The junction had 4 bases not matched to a gene; V was cut back by 1 base and J by 8 bases. The CDR3 DNA reads TGCGCCAGCAGCCAAGGCGGACAGGAGGAAAAACTGTTTTTT. This encodes CASSQGGQEEKLFF.

The rearrangement uses TRBV6-2 or TRBV6-3 and TRBJ2-1; TRBD1 agrees at 7 bases. The germline V gene encodes CDR1 MNHEY and CDR2 SVGEGT. Trimming took 0 bases from V and 6 from J; bases not matched to a gene: 8. The length of the CDR3 is 16 residues. The CDR3 coding sequence is TGTGCCAGCAGTTACTCGGGGGACAGCCAAGGCAATGAGCAGTTCTTC. Protein: CASSYSGDSQGNEQFF.

The chain has TRBV27 and TRBJ2-1, with D possibly TRBD1 on 6 matching bases. The CDR3 has 14 amino acids. Trimming removed 5 bases from V and 9 bases from J, with 17 bases in between. Germline CDR1 reads MNHEY; CDR2 reads SMNVEV (reference sequence). CDR3 in amino acids: CASSPYGIQGEQFF. The DNA of the CDR3 is TGTGCCAGCAGTCCCTACGGGATACAGGGTGAGCAGTTCTTC.

Only a few counts were recorded for this clonotype. The chain employs TRBV5-5 and TRBJ2-5; tentatively, D is TRBD2 (5 bases). The CDR3 spans 15 residues. Germline assignment: CDR1 SGHKS and CDR2 YYEKEE (reference sequence). The ends were cut back, 2 bases at V and 4 bases at J, with 15 bases in the middle. CDR3 amino acids: CASSFSADGLETQYF. The CDR3 DNA sequence: TGTGCCAGCAGCTTCTCCGCGGACGGACTAGAGACCCAGTACTTC.